The 30 T cell receptor beta chains below all came from one sample that was sequenced in a study of cytomegalovirus exposure and HLA in healthy donors. 13 Jbeta primers and 60 Vbeta primers were used for the PCR. Sequencing was performed with immunoSEQ multiplex PCR; in TCRdb, only in-frame clones are kept and a portion is missing. The sample holds 150,000 to 200,000 clones; over 60% are singletons and the top ten take about an eighth. The specimen was PBMCs. All receptors come from a man aged 45-65 years in good health and CMV-seropositive.

The chain has TRBV9 and TRBJ1-2; D ambiguous. Germline V gene data show CDR1 as SGDLS and CDR2 as YYNGEE. CDR3 size: 12 residues. The ends were cut back, 4 bases at V and 7 bases at J, with 11 bases in the middle. The CDR3 spells CASSQNSFGYTF. CDR3 in DNA: TGTGCCAGCAGCCAAAACAGCTTTGGCTACACCTTC. Looking up the rest from reference TRBV9 and TRBJ1-2 gives the full variable domain: DSGVTQTPKHLITATGQRVTLRCSPRSGDLSVYWYQQSLDQGLQFLIQYYNGEERAKGNILERFSAQQFPDLHSELNLSSLELGDSALYFCASSQNSFGYTFGSGTRLTVV.

This rearrangement joins TRBV6-5 to TRBJ1-2; no reliable D call. Trimming took off 3 bases at V and 3 bases at J, with 14 bases between the two ends. The CDR3 extends over 15 amino acids. CDR1 is MNHEY, CDR2 SVGAGI, per germline. CDR3 loop: CASSYKSAAHYGYTF. Written as DNA, the CDR3 is TGTGCCAGCAGTTATAAGTCGGCGGCACACTATGGCTACACCTTC.

This sequence joins TRBV6-5 and TRBJ1-6; TRBD1 agrees at 7 bases. The CDR3 is 15 residues long. Germline-derived CDR1 and CDR2 are MNHEY and SVGAGI. With V trimmed by 5 bases and J by 3 bases, 4 bases remained unmatched. CDR3 amino acids: CASSNDRVYNSPLHF. For the CDR3, the DNA is TGTGCCAGCAGTAACGACAGGGTCTATAATTCACCCCTCCACTTT.

The rearrangement uses TRBV28 and TRBJ1-4, with 7 bases matching TRBD1. Germline CDR1 reads MDHEN; CDR2 reads SYDVKM. The V segment lost 5 bases and the J segment 11 bases; nucleotides outside the gene matches: 11. The CDR3 contains 14 residues. CDR3 protein: CASSPGQEARKLFF. CDR3 sequence (DNA): TGTGCCAGCAGTCCAGGACAGGAGGCTAGGAAACTGTTTTTT.

The chain is built from TRBV5-5 and TRBJ1-1; unclear D gene. CDR3 length equals 14 residues. V dropped 1 base and J dropped 0 bases, with 7 bases sitting between them. Germline CDR1 is SGHKS and CDR2 is YYEKEE (reference sequence). The CDR3 sequence is CASSLTSLNTEAFF. The CDR3 DNA follows: TGTGCCAGCAGCTTGACAAGTTTGAACACTGAAGCTTTCTTT. Full variable domain (rest looked up from reference TRBV5-5 and TRBJ1-1): DAGVTQSPTHLIKTRGQQVTLRCSPISGHKSVSWYQQVLGQGPQFIFQYYEKEERGRGNFPDRFSARQFPNYSSELNVNALLLGDSALYLCASSLTSLNTEAFFGQGTRLTVV.

The CDR3 sequence is CASSKGGRLSGNTIYF. The CDR3 DNA reads TGTGCCAGCAGCAAAGGGGGCAGACTCTCTGGAAACACCATATATTTT. V is TRBV21-1 and J is TRBJ1-3; the table's D call, TRBD1, has no DNA check behind it. TRBV21-1 is a pseudogene locus. This CDR3 is 16 amino acids long.

This chain uses TRBV6-1 with TRBJ1-6, with a possible D match to TRBD1 (5 bases). Germline values: CDR1 MNHNS, CDR2 SASEGT. The germline V and J ends were trimmed by 2 bases and 10 bases, with 12 bases remaining between them. The CDR3 length is 14 residues. The CDR3 loop is CASSELKGPSPLHF. CDR3 nucleotide sequence: TGTGCCAGCAGTGAATTGAAGGGGCCCTCACCCCTCCACTTT.

V gene TRBV7-9 combines with J gene TRBJ1-5, with 10 bases identical to TRBD1. Germline CDR1 reads SEHNR; CDR2 reads FQNEAQ (reference sequence). This CDR3 contains 16 residues. Trimming at V came to 1 base and at J to 8 bases, leaving 8 bases not matched to a gene. CDR3 loop: CASSLGGQGVFKPQHF. DNA of the CDR3: TGTGCCAGCAGCTTAGGTGGACAGGGGGTGTTCAAGCCCCAGCATTTT. The complete variable domain, with remaining parts taken from reference TRBV7-9 and TRBJ1-5, reads DTGVSQNPRHKITKRGQNVTFRCDPISEHNRLYWYRQTLGQGPEFLTYFQNEAQLEKSRLLSDRFSAERPKGSFSTLEIQRTEQGDSAMYLCASSLGGQGVFKPQHFGDGTRLSIL.

This rearrangement joins TRBV7-6 to TRBJ2-3; D remains ambiguous. Germline V gene data show CDR1 as SGHVS and CDR2 as FNYEAQ. CDR3 length: 15 residues. V was clipped by 2 bases and J by 0 bases, with 9 bases between them. The CDR3 loop is CASSLRQTSTDTQYF. In nucleotides, the CDR3 is TGTGCCAGCAGCTTAAGGCAGACTAGCACAGATACGCAGTATTTT.

This chain connects TRBV5-1 to TRBJ2-4; 10 bases map to TRBD1. After removal of 4 bases from V and 1 base from J, the junction contained 11 bases not matched to a gene. Germline CDR1 SGHRS, CDR2 YFSETQ. The CDR3 has 18 residues. CDR3 region: CASSRGQGFGVAKNIQYF. DNA for the CDR3: TGCGCCAGCAGCCGGGGACAGGGGTTCGGAGTGGCCAAAAACATTCAGTACTTC.

The CDR3 spells CASSLGGGGNEKLFF. The DNA for the CDR3 is TGCGCCAGCAGCTTGGGCGGAGGCGGTAATGAAAAACTGTTTTTT. The chain has TRBV5-1 and TRBJ1-4; D is unclear. Germline CDR1 and CDR2: SGHRS and YFSETQ. Between the trimmed V and J ends, which lost 0 bases and 4 bases, there was a span of 10 bases. The CDR3 sequence is 15 residues long.

In regard to this clone: The junction departs from the called germline gene at one end, perhaps through a read error. In DNA form, the CDR3 reads TGTTCCAGCAGCTTAGCTGGGACTACGGGCGGAAATGAGCAGTTCTTC. As protein: CSSSLAGTTGGNEQFF. The gene calls are TRBV7-9 and TRBJ2-1; TRBD2 aligns across 7 bases. CDR3 size: 16 residues. The germline V gene encodes CDR1 SEHNR and CDR2 FQNEAQ (reference sequence).

V gene TRBV28 combines with J gene TRBJ2-5; 12 bases match TRBD2. The CDR3 is 16 amino acids. The trim removed 5 bases at V and 5 bases at J, leaving 9 bases unmatched. Germline CDR1 reads MDHEN; CDR2 reads SYDVKM. The CDR3 is CASSQILAGGGETQYF. The CDR3 DNA sequence: TGTGCCAGCAGTCAAATACTAGCGGGGGGCGGGGAGACCCAGTACTTC. Looking up the rest from reference TRBV28 and TRBJ2-5 gives the full variable domain: DVKVTQSSRYLVKRTGEKVFLECVQDMDHENMFWYRQDPGLGLRLIYFSYDVKMKEKGDIPEGYSVSREKKERFSLILESASTNQTSMYLCASSQILAGGGETQYFGPGTRLLVL.

The rearrangement uses TRBV2 and TRBJ1-1; perhaps TRBD1 as D (5 bases). Per germline, CDR1 SNHLY and CDR2 FYNNEI. V shed 2 bases and J shed 1 base, with 5 bases lying between them. The CDR3 spans 13 residues. The CDR3 is CASSEQGNTEAFF. The CDR3 region has the DNA TGTGCCAGCAGTGAACAGGGGAACACTGAAGCTTTCTTT.

The gene calls are TRBV5-6 and TRBJ2-5; unclear D gene. Germline loops: CDR1 SGHDT, CDR2 YYEEEE. The CDR3 is made up of 11 amino acids. The V end was cut by 2 bases, the J end by 4 bases, with 3 bases between. The CDR3 is CASSFLETQYF. CDR3 in DNA: TGTGCCAGCAGCTTTCTAGAGACCCAGTACTTC.

This clone was seen only a few times. The CDR3 sequence: CAIRLGQDEKLFF. In nucleotides, the CDR3 is TGTGCCATCAGGCTCGGACAGGATGAAAAACTGTTTTTT. The chain couples TRBV10-3 to TRBJ1-4; 7 positions agree with TRBD1. The V gene's germline CDR1 is ENHRY and CDR2 SYGVKD. V was clipped by 6 bases and J by 6 bases; unmatched bases: 4. CDR3 size: 13 residues.

V gene TRBV5-4 combines with J gene TRBJ2-7; the match to TRBD2 covers 8 bases. V dropped 4 bases and J dropped 1; count of bases not matched to a gene: 7. CDR3 length: 15 residues. Germline values: CDR1 SGHNT, CDR2 YYREEE (reference sequence). The CDR3 DNA follows: TGTGCCAGCAGCCCCCCGGGGGGGGGTTCCTACGAGCAGTACTTC. Its translation: CASSPPGGGSYEQYF. The full variable domain, with the rest looked up from reference TRBV5-4 and TRBJ2-7, is ETGVTQSPTHLIKTRGQQVTLRCSSQSGHNTVSWYQQALGQGPQFIFQYYREEENGRGNFPPRFSGLQFPNYSSELNVNALELDDSALYLCASSPPGGGSYEQYFGPGTRLTVT.

Details on this clone: Other nucleotide sequences in the sample specify the same CDR3. This chain links TRBV18 with TRBJ2-5, with D tentatively TRBD1 (5 bases). V lost 3 bases, J lost 2 bases, and 7 bases lay in between. This CDR3 is 13 amino acids long. Germline V gives CDR1 KGHSH, CDR2 LQKENI. The CDR3 reads CASSPYRQETQYF. CDR3 nucleotide sequence: TGTGCCAGCTCACCTTACAGGCAAGAGACCCAGTACTTC.

This clone was counted once. This chain uses TRBV5-4 with TRBJ2-7, with 12 bases fitting TRBD2. Germline assignment: CDR1 SGHNT and CDR2 YYREEE (reference sequence). CDR3 size: 15 residues. V lost 5 bases to trimming and J lost 4 bases; unmatched junction nucleotides: 7. The chain's CDR3 is CASRPGLAGPYEQYF. The DNA for the CDR3 is TGTGCCAGCAGACCCGGACTAGCGGGGCCGTACGAGCAGTACTTC.

The rearrangement uses TRBV6-5 and TRBJ2-7; TRBD1 aligns across 9 bases. The CDR3 runs 14 residues. CDR1 is MNHEY and CDR2 is SVGAGI in the germline V gene. V lost 1 base and J lost 5; bases outside the gene matches: 3. The CDR3 region is CASSYLGQGNEQYF. The CDR3 nucleotides are TGTGCCAGCAGTTACTTGGGACAGGGAAACGAGCAGTACTTC.

Only one count was recorded for this clone. Written as DNA, the CDR3 is TGCAGCGTTCCGGACAGGGCGGGAGGCTACACCTTC. It translates to CSVPDRAGGYTF. V and J are TRBV29-1 and TRBJ1-2; 8 bases agree with TRBD1. Trimming removed 5 bases from V and 8 bases from J; junction bases left unmatched: 7. The CDR3 has 12 residues. Germline lookup yields CDR1 SQVTM and CDR2 ANQGSEA.

A single count supports this clone. The V call is TRBV2, the J call TRBJ2-5, with TRBD1 identical over 8 bases. The ends lost 8 bases at V and 5 bases at J; junction bases unmatched: 7. There are 13 residues in the CDR3. In germline, CDR1 is SNHLY, CDR2 FYNNEI. CDR3 nucleotide sequence: TGTGCCAGCCGACCAGGGGGCTGGGAGACCCAGTACTTC. Amino acids: CASRPGGWETQYF.

CDR3 amino acids: CASSLGTAGGSYNEQFF. In DNA form, the CDR3 reads TGTGCCAGCAGTTTAGGTACGGCGGGGGGCTCCTACAATGAGCAGTTCTTC. V and J are TRBV28 and TRBJ2-1; 8 bases fit TRBD2. The CDR3 sequence is 17 residues long. Germline assignment: CDR1 MDHEN and CDR2 SYDVKM. After removal of 2 bases from V and 0 bases from J, the junction contained 6 bases not matched to a gene.

The J gene is TRBJ1-5, the V gene TRBV19, with 12 positions matching TRBD1. The V and J ends lost 5 bases and 7 bases, in that order; junction bases with no gene match: 3. CDR1 is LNHDA and CDR2 is SQIVND in the germline V gene (reference sequence). The CDR3 has 14 amino acids. This chain's CDR3 is CASSGTGGLQPQHF. The DNA for the CDR3 is TGTGCCAGTAGTGGGACAGGGGGCTTACAGCCCCAGCATTTT.

This clone occurred a few times. The chain has TRBV6-1 and TRBJ1-4; 9 bases match TRBD1. The V and J ends lost 4 bases and 2 bases, in that order; junction bases with no gene match: 14. The length of the CDR3 is 19 residues. Germline V CDR1 and CDR2: MNHNS, SASEGT. The CDR3 bases are TGTGCCAGCAGTGTTCGAATCCGGGACAGGGAAACTACTAATGAAAAACTGTTTTTT. Translation gives CASSVRIRDRETTNEKLFF.

The rearrangement uses TRBV10-3 and TRBJ2-7; 7 bases map to TRBD2. CDR1 ENHRY and CDR2 SYGVKD come from the germline V gene. The CDR3 is 15 residues long. The junction had 13 bases not matched to a gene; V was cut back by 8 bases and J by 3 bases. CDR3 nucleotide sequence: TGTGCCATCTCCTCGGGGGGAACAGGCCACTACGAGCAGTACGTC. It codes for CAISSGGTGHYEQYV.

This chain joins TRBV6-1 and TRBJ1-2, with D tentatively TRBD1 (5 bases). The CDR3 runs 12 residues. V gave up 9 bases and J gave up 4 bases, with 12 bases separating them. Germline assignment: CDR1 MNHNS and CDR2 SASEGT. The DNA of the CDR3 is TGTGCCAGTCAACAGGAAGGCTATGGCTACACCTTC. Its protein is CASQQEGYGYTF.

This clone has just a few counts. The gene calls are TRBV4-1 and TRBJ2-1; a possible D gene is TRBD1 (6 bases). The germline V and J ends were trimmed by 3 bases and 7 bases, with 10 bases remaining between them. Germline values: CDR1 MGHRA, CDR2 YSYEKL. The CDR3 is 13 amino acids. CDR3 nucleotides: TGCGCCAGCAGCCAGGACAGTTGGAATGAGCAGTTCTTC. This translates into CASSQDSWNEQFF.

The chain recombines TRBV7-6 with TRBJ2-3; 11 nucleotides match TRBD1. Germline assignment: CDR1 SGHVS and CDR2 FNYEAQ. The V and J ends lost 5 bases and 3 bases, in that order; junction bases with no gene match: 4. The CDR3 sequence is 15 residues long. CDR3 residues: CASSRTGGETDTQYF. The CDR3 DNA follows: TGTGCCAGCAGCCGGACAGGGGGCGAGACAGATACGCAGTATTTT.

The chain uses TRBV18 and TRBJ1-5, with TRBD1 matching over 7 bases. Germline V lookup: CDR1 KGHSH, CDR2 LQKENI. The CDR3 is 15 amino acids. J was trimmed by 5 bases and V by 4 bases; bases with no gene match: 8. The CDR3 region has the DNA TGTGCCAGCTCACTGACAATCGACAGGGATCAGCCCCAGCATTTT. Encoded protein: CASSLTIDRDQPQHF.